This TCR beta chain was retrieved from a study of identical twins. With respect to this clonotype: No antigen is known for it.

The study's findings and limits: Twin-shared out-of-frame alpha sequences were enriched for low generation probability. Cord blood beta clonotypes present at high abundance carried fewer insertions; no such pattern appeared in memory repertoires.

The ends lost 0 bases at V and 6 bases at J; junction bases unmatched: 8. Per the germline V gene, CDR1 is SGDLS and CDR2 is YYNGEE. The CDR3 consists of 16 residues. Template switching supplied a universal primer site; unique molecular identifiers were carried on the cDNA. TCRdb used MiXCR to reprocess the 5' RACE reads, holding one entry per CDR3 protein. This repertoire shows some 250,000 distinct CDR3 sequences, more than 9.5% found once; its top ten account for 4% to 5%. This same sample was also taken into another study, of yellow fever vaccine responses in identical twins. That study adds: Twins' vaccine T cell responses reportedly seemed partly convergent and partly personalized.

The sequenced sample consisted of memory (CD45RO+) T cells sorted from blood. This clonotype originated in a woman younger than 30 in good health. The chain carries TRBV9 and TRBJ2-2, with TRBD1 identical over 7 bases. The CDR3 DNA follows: TGTGCCAGCAGCGTAGAGGGGACAGTCTATTCCGGGGAGCTGTTTTTT. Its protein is CASSVEGTVYSGELFF.